The next 18 T cell receptor beta chains were all read from a single sample in a study of CD4 T cells in relation to SARS-CoV-2 and coronaviruses. For these receptors, no antigen is known. Before the COVID-19 pandemic, during about 2011-2019, CD4+ T cells were taken from unexposed donors. The cells were cultured for approximately ten days before CD4+ T cells were isolated. Measured with immunoSEQ multiplex PCR; TCRdb has only the in-frame clones, and not every one. Of around 16,000 clones listed, roughly 71% are singletons. What was sequenced was CD4+ T cells from PBMCs, cultured in vitro. All receptors come from a human donor in good health.

Written as DNA, the CDR3 is TGTGCCAGCAGTGACAATCAGCCCCAGCATTTT. It translates to CASSDNQPQHF. The V gene is TRBV28, the J gene TRBJ1-5; D ambiguous. This CDR3 has 11 residues. Germline values: CDR1 MDHEN, CDR2 SYDVKM. The ends were cut back, 5 bases at V and 3 bases at J, with 2 bases in the middle.

The rearrangement uses TRBV11-2 and TRBJ2-1, with TRBD2 matching 8 bases. With 5 bases clipped from V and 6 bases from J, the junction kept 9 bases outside the gene matches. CDR1 and CDR2 (germline): SGHAT, FQNNGV. The CDR3 contains 15 residues. The CDR3 DNA reads as TGTGCCAGCAGCCAGTGGGGACTAGGTTTCAATGAGCAGTTCTTC. It is translated as CASSQWGLGFNEQFF.

The chain employs TRBV21-1 and TRBJ2-7; the D call TRBD1 from the table was never checked on the DNA. TRBV21-1 is a known pseudogene. This CDR3 spans 17 amino acids. The CDR3 spells CASSKVGPGQGPNEQYF. DNA of the CDR3: TGTGCCAGCAGCAAAGTGGGTCCGGGACAGGGTCCCAACGAGCAGTACTTC.

This chain links TRBV2 with TRBJ2-3, with 7 bases identical to TRBD1. Losses at the gene ends were 11 bases for V and 2 bases for J; bases not matched to a gene: 4. CDR3 size: 12 residues. CDR1 SNHLY and CDR2 FYNNEI come from the germline V gene. The CDR3 nucleotides are TGTGCCGGGACAGCCACCACAGATACGCAGTATTTT. As protein: CAGTATTDTQYF.

The chain is built from TRBV5-5 and TRBJ2-7, with unresolved D. CDR1 and CDR2 from the germline V gene are SGHKS and YYEKEE (reference sequence). Trimming took 4 bases from V and 3 from J, leaving 8 bases between them. The CDR3 has 12 amino acids. In DNA form, the CDR3 reads TGTGCCAGCAGCCCAGTTGACTACGAGCAGTACTTC. It specifies CASSPVDYEQYF.

The chain uses TRBV19 and TRBJ2-1; 10 positions match TRBD2. Germline CDR1 LNHDA, CDR2 SQIVND (reference sequence). J was trimmed by 7 bases and V by 5 bases; bases with no gene match: 5. The CDR3 is made up of 14 amino acids. The CDR3 DNA follows: TGTGCCAGTAGTGGACTAGCGGAGGCTAATGAGCAGTTCTTC. Translation gives CASSGLAEANEQFF.

This sequence joins TRBV6-1 and TRBJ2-7, with 12 bases fitting TRBD2. Per the germline V gene, CDR1 is MNHNS and CDR2 is SASEGT. V dropped 3 bases and J dropped 9; count of bases not matched to a gene: 9. The CDR3 sequence is 15 residues long. The CDR3 region has the DNA TGTGCCAGCAGTGACCGACTAGCGGGGGCCTCGGTGCAGTACTTC. It encodes CASSDRLAGASVQYF.

The chain couples TRBV6-5 to TRBJ2-7; 15 bases are a match to TRBD2. The CDR3 totals 15 residues. Germline CDR1 reads MNHEY; CDR2 reads SVGAGI. The V gene end was trimmed by 6 bases and the J gene end by 5 bases; junction bases not matched to a gene: 5. This chain's CDR3 is CASSPGLAGGHEQYF. As DNA, the CDR3 is TGTGCCAGCAGCCCCGGACTAGCGGGAGGGCACGAGCAGTACTTC.

The chain has TRBV19 and TRBJ1-5; D is unresolved. From germline, CDR1 is LNHDA and CDR2 SQIVND (reference sequence). The CDR3 extends over 13 amino acids. Trimming pared 1 base from V and 6 bases from J, leaving 7 bases between. The CDR3 sequence: CASSIASLQPQHF. CDR3 DNA sequence: TGTGCCAGTAGTATAGCCTCTCTTCAGCCCCAGCATTTT.

CDR3 loop: CASSPWGGHEQYF. The CDR3 DNA reads TGTGCCAGCAGCCCCTGGGGGGGACACGAGCAGTACTTC. The V call is TRBV25-1, the J call TRBJ2-7; 7 nucleotides align to TRBD2. Looked up from germline, CDR1 is MGHDK and CDR2 is SYGVNS. The CDR3 consists of 13 residues. V shed 6 bases and J 5 bases; nucleotides not matched to a gene: 7.

This clone turned up a few times. V usage is TRBV4-1 and J usage is TRBJ2-5; 8 nucleotides align to TRBD1. V trimming: 1 base; J trimming: 1 base; junction bases outside the gene matches: 5. The CDR3 is 16 amino acids. Germline CDR1 reads MGHRA; CDR2 reads YSYEKL. CDR3 sequence: CASSQGGGQVQETQYF. Written as DNA, the CDR3 is TGCGCCAGCAGCCAAGGTGGGGGACAGGTCCAAGAGACCCAGTACTTC.

This clone was detected once. The chain combines TRBV6-5 with TRBJ2-7; 13 bases fit TRBD2. CDR3 length equals 15 residues. Trimming took 6 bases from V and 5 from J; bases not matched to a gene: 7. Looked up from germline, CDR1 is MNHEY and CDR2 is SVGAGI. The CDR3 reads CASRDGLAGVNEQYF. CDR3 bases: TGTGCCAGCAGGGACGGACTAGCGGGAGTTAACGAGCAGTACTTC.

The chain joins TRBV9 to TRBJ1-3; 7 bases align to TRBD1. The CDR3 loop spans 15 amino acids. CDR1 is SGDLS, CDR2 YYNGEE, per germline. Trimming removed 3 bases from V and 2 bases from J; junction bases left unmatched: 5. The CDR3 sequence: CASSAYRGPGNTIYF. The CDR3 region has the DNA TGTGCCAGCAGCGCCTACAGGGGTCCTGGAAACACCATATATTTT.

This clone has just one count. The rearrangement joins TRBV3-1 (or the pseudogene TRBV3-2) to TRBJ1-1; D gene uncertain. The CDR3 loop spans 10 amino acids. V was pared by 6 bases and J by 6 bases, with 5 bases between. The V gene's germline CDR1 is LGHDT and CDR2 YNNKEL (reference sequence). For the CDR3, the DNA is TGTGCCAGCAGGGGCTCTGAAGCTTTCTTT. This gives the protein CASRGSEAFF.

The rearrangement joins TRBV7-9 to TRBJ1-1, with TRBD1 identical over 7 bases. From germline, CDR1 is SEHNR and CDR2 FQNEAQ (reference sequence). This CDR3 has 17 amino acids. The V gene end was trimmed by 5 bases and the J gene end by 0 bases; junction bases not matched to a gene: 12. The CDR3 region is CASSTPLGQTMNTEAFF. CDR3 coding DNA: TGTGCCAGCAGCACACCTTTGGGACAGACCATGAACACTGAAGCTTTCTTT.

The rearrangement links TRBV9 to TRBJ1-4, with 9 bases aligning to TRBD1. This CDR3 region has 19 residues. The V gene's germline CDR1 is SGDLS and CDR2 YYNGEE. The ends lost 3 bases at V and 0 bases at J; junction bases unmatched: 12. For the CDR3, the DNA is TGTGCCAGCAGCGAGCAAGGGACAGGGTGGGAGCCAACTAATGAAAAACTGTTTTTT. Its protein is CASSEQGTGWEPTNEKLFF.

The chain couples TRBV6-5 to TRBJ1-1; the D is unclear. CDR3 length equals 13 residues. Germline CDR1 MNHEY, CDR2 SVGAGI. Trimming shortened V by 0 bases and J by 8 bases, and 10 bases separated the two germline ends. The CDR3 region has the DNA TGTGCCAGCAGTTACTCGGTTTGGAGGGAAGCTTTCTTT. It specifies CASSYSVWREAFF.

This clone was counted between two and nine times. The rearrangement joins TRBV27 to TRBJ2-7, with 15 bases matching TRBD2. The junction had 6 bases not matched to a gene; V was cut back by 6 bases and J by 6 bases. CDR3 size: 15 residues. The germline CDR1 and CDR2 sequences are MNHEY and SMNVEV (reference sequence). CDR3 coding DNA: TGTGCCAGCAGAACCGGACTAGCGGGAGGGGCCGAGCAGTACTTC. Translation gives CASRTGLAGGAEQYF.